Sequencing of this T cell receptor beta chain was carried out in a study of HIV-infected patients and healthy controls. Study-wide results and caveats: Compared with healthy controls, HIV-infected patients showed less CDR3 sharing between individuals.

Antiretroviral therapy had run roughly three months, about 14 weeks, before follow-up blood collection. Whole blood was used without fractionation, so all unsorted peripheral T cells were included. This clonotype was seen repeatedly, ten times or more. Its target is not known. cDNA was made from approximately 500 ng RNA using alpha and beta constant primers. Alpha and beta chain libraries were made separately by chain-specific third strand synthesis with multiplexing indices. Each CDR3 protein is one row after TCRdb ran MiXCR on the 5' RACE reads. The table includes roughly 6,700 distinct CDR3 sequences, roughly 7.4% detected once. The material sequenced was blood, taken during antiretroviral therapy. The sequence derives from an adult with HIV infection.

CDR3 in DNA: TGTGCCAGCAGTGAGTCGGGACAGGGAGCCTACGAGCAGTACTTC. Protein sequence: CASSESGQGAYEQYF. The rearrangement links TRBV2 to TRBJ2-7, with 9 bases lining up with TRBD1. The germline gives CDR1 SNHLY, CDR2 FYNNEI. This CDR3 comprises 15 residues. The V gene end was trimmed by 3 bases and the J gene end by 2 bases; junction bases not matched to a gene: 5.